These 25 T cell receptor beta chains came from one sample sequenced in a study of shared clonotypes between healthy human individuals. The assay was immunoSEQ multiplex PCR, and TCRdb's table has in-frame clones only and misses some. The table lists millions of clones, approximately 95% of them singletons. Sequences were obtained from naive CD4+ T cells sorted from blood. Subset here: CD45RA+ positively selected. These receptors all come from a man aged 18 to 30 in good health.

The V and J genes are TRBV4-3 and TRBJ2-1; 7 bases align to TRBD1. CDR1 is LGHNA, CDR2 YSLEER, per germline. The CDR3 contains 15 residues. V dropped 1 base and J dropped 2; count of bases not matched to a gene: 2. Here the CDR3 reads CASSQGQGAYNEQFF. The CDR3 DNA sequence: TGCGCCAGCAGCCAAGGACAGGGAGCCTACAATGAGCAGTTCTTC.

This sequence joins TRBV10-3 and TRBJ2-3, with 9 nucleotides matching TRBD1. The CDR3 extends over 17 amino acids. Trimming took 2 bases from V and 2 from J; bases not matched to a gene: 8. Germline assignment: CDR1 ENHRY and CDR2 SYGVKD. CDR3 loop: CAISEPPGQGATDTQYF. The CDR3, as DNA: TGTGCCATCAGTGAGCCACCGGGACAGGGAGCCACAGATACGCAGTATTTT.

CDR3 nucleotide sequence: TGTGCCAGCAGCGCGACGGGACAAACACCCTCCTACGAGCAGTACTTC. Encoded protein: CASSATGQTPSYEQYF. The rearrangement links TRBV5-4 to TRBJ2-7, with D maybe TRBD1 (6 bases). With 4 bases removed from V and 0 bases from J, the gap between germline ends came to 17 bases. Per germline, CDR1 SGHNT and CDR2 YYREEE (reference sequence). The CDR3 consists of 16 residues.

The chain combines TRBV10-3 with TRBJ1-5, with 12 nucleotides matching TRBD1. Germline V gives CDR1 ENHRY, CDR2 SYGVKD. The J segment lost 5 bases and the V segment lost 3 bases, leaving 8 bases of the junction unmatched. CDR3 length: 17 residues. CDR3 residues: CAISDAGTGGRHQPQHF. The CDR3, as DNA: TGTGCCATCAGTGATGCCGGGACAGGGGGCAGGCATCAGCCCCAGCATTTT.

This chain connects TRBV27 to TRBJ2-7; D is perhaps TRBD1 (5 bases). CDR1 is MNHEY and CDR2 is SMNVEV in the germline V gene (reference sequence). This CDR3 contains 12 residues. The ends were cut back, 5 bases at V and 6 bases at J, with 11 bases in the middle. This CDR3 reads CASSPAGFEQYF. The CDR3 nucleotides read TGTGCCAGCAGTCCGGCAGGGTTCGAGCAGTACTTC.

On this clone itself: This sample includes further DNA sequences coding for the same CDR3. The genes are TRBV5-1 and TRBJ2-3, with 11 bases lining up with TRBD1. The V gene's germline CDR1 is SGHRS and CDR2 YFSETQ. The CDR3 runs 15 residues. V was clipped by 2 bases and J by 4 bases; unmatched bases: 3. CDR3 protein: CASSLGTGGPDTQYF. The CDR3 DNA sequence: TGCGCCAGCAGCTTAGGGACAGGGGGTCCAGATACGCAGTATTTT.

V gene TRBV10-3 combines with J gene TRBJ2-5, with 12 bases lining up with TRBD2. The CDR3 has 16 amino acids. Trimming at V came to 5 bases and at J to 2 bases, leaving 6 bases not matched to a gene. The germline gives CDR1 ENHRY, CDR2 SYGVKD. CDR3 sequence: CAISITSGGPQETQYF. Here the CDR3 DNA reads TGTGCCATCAGTATTACTAGCGGGGGGCCTCAAGAGACCCAGTACTTC.

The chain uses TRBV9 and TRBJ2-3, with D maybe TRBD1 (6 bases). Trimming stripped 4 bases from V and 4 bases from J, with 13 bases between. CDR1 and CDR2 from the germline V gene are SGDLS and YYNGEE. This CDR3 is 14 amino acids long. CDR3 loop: CASSLPGHPDTQYF. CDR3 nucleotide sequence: TGTGCCAGCAGCCTCCCGGGACATCCAGATACGCAGTATTTT. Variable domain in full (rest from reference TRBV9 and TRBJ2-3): DSGVTQTPKHLITATGQRVTLRCSPRSGDLSVYWYQQSLDQGLQFLIQYYNGEERAKGNILERFSAQQFPDLHSELNLSSLELGDSALYFCASSLPGHPDTQYFGPGTRLTVL.

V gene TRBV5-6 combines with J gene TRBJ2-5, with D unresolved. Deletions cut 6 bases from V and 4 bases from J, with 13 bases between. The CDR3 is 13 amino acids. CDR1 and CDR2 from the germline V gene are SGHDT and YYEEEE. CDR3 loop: CASNKLEGETQYF. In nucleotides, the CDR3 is TGTGCCAGCAACAAATTGGAAGGAGAGACCCAGTACTTC.

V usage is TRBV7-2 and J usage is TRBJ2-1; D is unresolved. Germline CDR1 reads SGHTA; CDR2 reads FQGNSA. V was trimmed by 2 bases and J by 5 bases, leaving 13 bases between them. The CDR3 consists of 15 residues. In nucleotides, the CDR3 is TGTGCCAGCAGCTTAATGAGTAGGGCTCACAATGAGCAGTTCTTC. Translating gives CASSLMSRAHNEQFF.

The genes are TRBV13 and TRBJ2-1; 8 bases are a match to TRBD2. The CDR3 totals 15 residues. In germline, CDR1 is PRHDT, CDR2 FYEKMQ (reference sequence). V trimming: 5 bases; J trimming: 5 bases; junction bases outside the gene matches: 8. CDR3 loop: CASSLRTSWNNEQFF. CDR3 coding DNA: TGTGCCAGCAGCCTGAGGACTAGCTGGAACAATGAGCAGTTCTTC.

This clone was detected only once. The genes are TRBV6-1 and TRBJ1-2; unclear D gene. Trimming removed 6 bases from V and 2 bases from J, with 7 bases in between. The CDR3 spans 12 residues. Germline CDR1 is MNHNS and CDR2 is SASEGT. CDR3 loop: CASSDTNYGYTF. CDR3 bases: TGTGCCAGCAGCGACACAAACTATGGCTACACCTTC.

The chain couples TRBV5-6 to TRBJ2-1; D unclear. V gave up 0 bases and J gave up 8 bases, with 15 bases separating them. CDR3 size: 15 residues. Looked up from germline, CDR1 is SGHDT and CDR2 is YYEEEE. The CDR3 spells CASSLVGSPVHEQFF. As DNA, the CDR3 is TGTGCCAGCAGCTTGGTGGGGTCCCCCGTCCATGAGCAGTTCTTC.

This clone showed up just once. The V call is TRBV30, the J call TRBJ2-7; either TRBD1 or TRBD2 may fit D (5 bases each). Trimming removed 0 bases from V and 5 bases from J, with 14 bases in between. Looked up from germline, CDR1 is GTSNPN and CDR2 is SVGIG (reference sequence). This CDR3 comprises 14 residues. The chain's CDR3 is CAWSVLSWGNEQYF. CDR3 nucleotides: TGTGCCTGGAGTGTACTGTCATGGGGGAACGAGCAGTACTTC.

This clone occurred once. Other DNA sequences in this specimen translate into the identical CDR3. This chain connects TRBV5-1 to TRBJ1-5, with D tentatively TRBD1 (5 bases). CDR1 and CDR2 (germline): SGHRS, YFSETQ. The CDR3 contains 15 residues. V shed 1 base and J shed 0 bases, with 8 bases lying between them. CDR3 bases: TGCGCCAGCAGCTTGACAGGTAATAGCAATCAGCCCCAGCATTTT. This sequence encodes CASSLTGNSNQPQHF.

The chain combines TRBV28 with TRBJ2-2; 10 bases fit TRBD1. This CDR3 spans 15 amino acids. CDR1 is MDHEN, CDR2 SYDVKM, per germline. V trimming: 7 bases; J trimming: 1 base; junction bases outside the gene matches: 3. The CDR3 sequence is CASTTGGLNTGELFF. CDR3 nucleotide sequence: TGTGCCAGCACGACAGGGGGCCTGAACACCGGGGAGCTGTTTTTT.

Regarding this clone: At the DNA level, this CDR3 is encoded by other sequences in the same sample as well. In nucleotides, the CDR3 is TGTGCCAGCAGTCTGGACAGAAACACTGAAGCTTTCTTT. It encodes CASSLDRNTEAFF. The genes are TRBV28 and TRBJ1-1; weak D call: TRBD1 (6 bases). With 5 bases removed from V and 2 bases from J, the gap between germline ends came to 9 bases. The CDR3 is 13 amino acids. The V gene's germline CDR1 is MDHEN and CDR2 SYDVKM.

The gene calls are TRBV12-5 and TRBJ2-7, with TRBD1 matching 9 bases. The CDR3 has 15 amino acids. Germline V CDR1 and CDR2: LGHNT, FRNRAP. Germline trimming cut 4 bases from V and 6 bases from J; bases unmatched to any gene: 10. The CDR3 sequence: CASGSHRDRVSEQYF. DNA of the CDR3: TGTGCTAGTGGTTCACACCGGGACAGGGTTAGCGAGCAGTACTTC.

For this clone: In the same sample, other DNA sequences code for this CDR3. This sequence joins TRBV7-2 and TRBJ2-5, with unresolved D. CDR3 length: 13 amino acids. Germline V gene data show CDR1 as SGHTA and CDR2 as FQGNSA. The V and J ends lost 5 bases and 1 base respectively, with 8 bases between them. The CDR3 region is CASSPRVQETQYF. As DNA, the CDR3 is TGTGCCAGCAGCCCCCGGGTCCAAGAGACCCAGTACTTC. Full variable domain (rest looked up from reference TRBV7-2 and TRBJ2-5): GAGVSQSPSNKVTEKGKDVELRCDPISGHTALYWYRQSLGQGLEFLIYFQGNSAPDKSGLPSDRFSAERTGGSVSTLTIQRTQQEDSAVYLCASSPRVQETQYFGPGTRLLVL.

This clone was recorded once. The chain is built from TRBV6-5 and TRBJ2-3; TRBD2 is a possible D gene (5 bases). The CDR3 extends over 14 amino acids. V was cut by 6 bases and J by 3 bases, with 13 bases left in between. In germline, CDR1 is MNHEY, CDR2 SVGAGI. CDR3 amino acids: CASRVGELTDTQYF. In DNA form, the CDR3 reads TGTGCCAGCAGAGTGGGAGAGTTGACAGATACGCAGTATTTT.

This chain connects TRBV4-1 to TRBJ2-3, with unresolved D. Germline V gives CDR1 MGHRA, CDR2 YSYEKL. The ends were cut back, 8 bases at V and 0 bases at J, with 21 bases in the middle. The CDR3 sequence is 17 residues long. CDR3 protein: CASRSRAMVVSTDTQYF. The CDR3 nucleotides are TGCGCCAGCCGCTCAAGAGCAATGGTGGTTAGCACAGATACGCAGTATTTT.

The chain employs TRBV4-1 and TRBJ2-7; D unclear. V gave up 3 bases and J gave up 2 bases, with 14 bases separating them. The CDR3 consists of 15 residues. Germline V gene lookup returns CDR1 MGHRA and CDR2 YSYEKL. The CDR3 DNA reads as TGCGCCAGCAGCCAGGCCCTGGGCCAGACCTACGAGCAGTACTTC. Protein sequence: CASSQALGQTYEQYF.

Here the CDR3 DNA reads TGTGCCAGCGATCTTACAGGCGGGAAGTCCGGGGAGCTGTTTTTT. It codes for CASDLTGGKSGELFF. The genes are TRBV2 and TRBJ2-2; tentative D call: TRBD2 (6 bases). This CDR3 region has 15 residues. CDR1 is SNHLY and CDR2 is FYNNEI in the germline V gene. The V end was cut by 8 bases, the J end by 6 bases, with 19 bases between.

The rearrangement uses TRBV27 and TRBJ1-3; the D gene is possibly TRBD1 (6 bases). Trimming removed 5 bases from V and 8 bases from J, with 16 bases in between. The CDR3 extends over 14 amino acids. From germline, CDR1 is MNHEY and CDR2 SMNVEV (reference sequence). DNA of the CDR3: TGTGCCAGCAGTCTTGGGGGGGCTGGGGACACCATATATTTT. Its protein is CASSLGGAGDTIYF.

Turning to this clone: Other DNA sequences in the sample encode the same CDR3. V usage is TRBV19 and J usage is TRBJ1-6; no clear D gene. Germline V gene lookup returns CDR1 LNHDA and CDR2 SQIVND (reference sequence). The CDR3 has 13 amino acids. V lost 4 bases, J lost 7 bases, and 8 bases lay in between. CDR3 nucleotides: TGTGCCAGTAGTACCTCGGGCAATTCACCCCTCCACTTT. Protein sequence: CASSTSGNSPLHF. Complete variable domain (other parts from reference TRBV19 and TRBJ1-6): DGGITQSPKYLFRKEGQNVTLSCEQNLNHDAMYWYRQDPGQGLRLIYYSQIVNDFQKGDIAEGYSVSREKKESFPLTVTSAQKNPTAFYLCASSTSGNSPLHFGNGTRLTVT.